This TCR beta chain comes out of a study of T-cell reconstitution after alpha-beta-depleted transplantation in children. Study outcomes and limitations: T-cell numbers and diversity, one year after transplant, stemmed largely from T cells that were newly produced. Some patients' high day-60 TCRbeta diversity was attributed to recipient cells surviving conditioning.

The CDR3 sequence is 16 residues long. Looked up from germline, CDR1 is SGHKS and CDR2 is YYEKEE (reference sequence). With V trimmed by 4 bases and J by 2 bases, 5 bases remained unmatched. Library preparation (for TCRbeta) was performed with unique molecular identifiers. TCRdb redid the calling of the PCR reads with MiXCR, one entry per CDR3 protein. The repertoire holds hundreds of thousands of distinct CDR3 sequences, with roughly 8% as singletons. This clonotype has a count of ten or more. No antigen is known for it. Sequencing used PBMCs, mostly from graft donor cells, obtained 180 days after TCRalphabeta/CD19-depleted stem cell transplant. This clonotype was sampled from a male patient between 5 and 17 years old who had a stem cell transplant for acute lymphoblastic leukemia, so the T cells may come from the graft donor. This chain uses TRBV5-5 with TRBJ1-5; 11 bases match TRBD1. The CDR3 loop is CASSVDRGRGNQPQHF. CDR3 coding DNA: TGTGCCAGCAGCGTGGACAGGGGGCGAGGCAATCAGCCCCAGCATTTT.